These 27 T cell receptor beta chains came from one sample sequenced in a study of shared clonotypes between healthy human individuals. Produced via immunoSEQ multiplex PCR; TCRdb's table is partial and in-frame only. This sample carries about 2.4 million clones, 93% of them seen once, and the ten largest clones take around 0.4%. The sample consisted of naive CD4+ T cells from PBMCs. Subset given: CD45RA+ positively selected. The receptors derive from a man aged 18-30 years in good health. Some clones in this sample may be carry-over from other donors' samples.

The V and J genes are TRBV7-2 and TRBJ2-1, with 12 bases matching TRBD2. V was pared by 1 base and J by 6 bases, with 7 bases of the junction left unmatched. CDR1 and CDR2 (germline): SGHTA, FQGNSA. This CDR3 has 17 residues. The CDR3 DNA follows: TGTGCCAGCAGCTTAGATTCGACTAGCGGGAGCGGCAATGAGCAGTTCTTC. As protein: CASSLDSTSGSGNEQFF. The full variable domain, completed using reference TRBV7-2 and TRBJ2-1, is GAGVSQSPSNKVTEKGKDVELRCDPISGHTALYWYRQSLGQGLEFLIYFQGNSAPDKSGLPSDRFSAERTGGSVSTLTIQRTQQEDSAVYLCASSLDSTSGSGNEQFFGPGTRLTVL.

CDR3 amino acids: CASSARRGNNEQFF. The CDR3, as DNA: TGTGCCAGCAGCGCGCGGCGGGGTAACAATGAGCAGTTCTTC. This chain connects TRBV7-2 to TRBJ2-1, with D perhaps TRBD2 (6 bases). The CDR3 consists of 14 residues. Per the germline V gene, CDR1 is SGHTA and CDR2 is FQGNSA. V gave up 5 bases and J gave up 5 bases, with 13 bases separating them.

J is TRBJ1-1 and V is TRBV28; TRBD1 matches at 10 bases. This CDR3 contains 15 residues. Trimming removed 4 bases from V and 6 bases from J; junction bases left unmatched: 8. Germline loops: CDR1 MDHEN, CDR2 SYDVKM. The CDR3 is CASSSPGQGISEAFF. The CDR3 DNA sequence: TGTGCCAGCAGTTCCCCGGGACAGGGGATATCTGAAGCTTTCTTT.

The genes are TRBV5-1 and TRBJ1-3, with D possibly TRBD1 on 6 matching bases. V lost 3 bases and J lost 0, with 13 bases in between. Germline V gene sequence: CDR1 SGHRS, CDR2 YFSETQ. CDR3 size: 16 residues. The CDR3 loop reads CASSYTGSPSGNTIYF. The CDR3 DNA is TGCGCCAGCAGCTACACAGGGTCGCCCTCTGGAAACACCATATATTTT.

The chain recombines TRBV30 with TRBJ1-1; D not resolved. Germline assignment: CDR1 GTSNPN and CDR2 SVGIG (reference sequence). CDR3 length: 14 amino acids. V was pared by 2 bases and J by 4 bases, with 14 bases between. The CDR3 sequence is CAWSLHPRGTEAFF. The CDR3 coding sequence is TGTGCCTGGAGTCTCCACCCAAGAGGCACTGAAGCTTTCTTT.

This clone was observed once. The rearrangement uses TRBV28 and TRBJ1-3; 7 bases map to TRBD1. The CDR3 totals 14 residues. V lost 5 bases, J lost 4 bases, and 5 bases stayed unmatched. Germline V CDR1 and CDR2: MDHEN, SYDVKM. The CDR3 nucleotides read TGTGCCAGCAGTCGCGGGACAGTGGGAAACACCATATATTTT. This gives the protein CASSRGTVGNTIYF.

The genes are TRBV4-2 and TRBJ1-1, with D possibly TRBD1 on 5 matching bases. Germline V lookup: CDR1 LGHNA, CDR2 YNFKEQ. Deletions cut 1 base from V and 2 bases from J, with 11 bases between. The CDR3 runs to 15 residues. The CDR3 here is CASSQGGPRNTEAFF. DNA of the CDR3: TGTGCCAGCAGCCAAGGGGGCCCGAGAAACACTGAAGCTTTCTTT.

CDR3 amino acids: CASSEAGMVWNEQFF. CDR3 DNA: TGTGCCAGCAGCGAGGCGGGAATGGTATGGAATGAGCAGTTCTTC. The chain uses TRBV25-1 and TRBJ2-1; a weak D match, TRBD2 (6 bases). The CDR3 has 15 amino acids. V was clipped by 6 bases and J by 7 bases, with 19 bases between them. The V gene's germline CDR1 is MGHDK and CDR2 SYGVNS.

As DNA, the CDR3 is TGTGCCAGCAGTTTAGAGACAGGCCAAGAGACCCAGTACTTC. Its protein is CASSLETGQETQYF. The rearrangement links TRBV6-5 to TRBJ2-5; a weak D match, TRBD1 (6 bases). The V end lost 4 bases, the J end lost 1 base, and 10 bases lay between the germline ends. This CDR3 has 14 amino acids. CDR1 and CDR2 (germline): MNHEY, SVGAGI.

V gene TRBV5-4 combines with J gene TRBJ2-3; D may correspond to TRBD1 or TRBD2 (6 bases each). CDR3 length: 15 residues. Germline lookup yields CDR1 SGHNT and CDR2 YYREEE (reference sequence). The ends were cut back, 3 bases at V and 3 bases at J, with 14 bases in the middle. The DNA for the CDR3 is TGTGCCAGCAGCTCGGGGGCATATACAACAGATACGCAGTATTTT. The encoded protein is CASSSGAYTTDTQYF. The whole variable domain, remainder taken from reference TRBV5-4 and TRBJ2-3, is ETGVTQSPTHLIKTRGQQVTLRCSSQSGHNTVSWYQQALGQGPQFIFQYYREEENGRGNFPPRFSGLQFPNYSSELNVNALELDDSALYLCASSSGAYTTDTQYFGPGTRLTVL.

This chain uses TRBV7-8 with TRBJ2-5, with TRBD1 identical over 9 bases. Trimming took 5 bases from V and 7 from J; bases not matched to a gene: 8. The germline gives CDR1 SGHVS, CDR2 FQNEAQ. The CDR3 length is 14 residues. CDR3 nucleotide sequence: TGTGCCAGCAGCCAGGGACAGGGACTCCGGACCCAGTACTTC. Protein: CASSQGQGLRTQYF.

As concerns this clone: The same CDR3 can be traced to other DNA sequences in this sample. This chain links TRBV9 with TRBJ1-5; no firm D call. From germline, CDR1 is SGDLS and CDR2 YYNGEE. Trimming cost V 0 bases and J 4 bases, with 5 bases left between them. The CDR3 spans 13 residues. The CDR3 protein is CASSVAGNQPQHF. CDR3 in DNA: TGTGCCAGCAGCGTAGCCGGAAATCAGCCCCAGCATTTT.

This chain connects TRBV7-2 to TRBJ2-7; 7 nucleotides align to TRBD2. Germline assignment: CDR1 SGHTA and CDR2 FQGNSA. The CDR3 has 15 amino acids. After removal of 1 base from V and 7 bases from J, the junction contained 10 bases not matched to a gene. In DNA, the CDR3 is TGTGCCAGCAGCTTAGTATGGGGCGGGAGTGGTGAGCAGTACTTC. As protein: CASSLVWGGSGEQYF. The whole variable domain, filled in from reference TRBV7-2 and TRBJ2-7, reads GAGVSQSPSNKVTEKGKDVELRCDPISGHTALYWYRQSLGQGLEFLIYFQGNSAPDKSGLPSDRFSAERTGGSVSTLTIQRTQQEDSAVYLCASSLVWGGSGEQYFGPGTRLTVT.

This clone has only a few counts. This rearrangement joins TRBV19 to TRBJ1-1; maybe TRBD1 (6 bases). Trimming pared 3 bases from V and 1 base from J, leaving 12 bases between. The CDR3 spans 15 residues. The germline V gene encodes CDR1 LNHDA and CDR2 SQIVND (reference sequence). The CDR3 DNA reads TGTGCCAGTAGTATTGCAGGGGCCCGGAACACTGAAGCTTTCTTT. This translates into CASSIAGARNTEAFF.

The chain combines TRBV19 with TRBJ1-4, with 7 bases that match TRBD1. Trimming at V came to 8 bases and at J to 5 bases, leaving 8 bases not matched to a gene. Per the germline V gene, CDR1 is LNHDA and CDR2 is SQIVND (reference sequence). This CDR3 has 14 residues. CDR3 residues: CASSPGQTNEKLFF. Here the CDR3 DNA reads TGTGCCAGTTCCCCGGGACAGACCAATGAAAAACTGTTTTTT.

This chain connects TRBV5-4 to TRBJ2-1; TRBD2 matches 15 bases. J was trimmed by 10 bases and V by 4 bases; bases with no gene match: 6. Germline assignment: CDR1 SGHNT and CDR2 YYREEE (reference sequence). The CDR3 is 15 amino acids. The CDR3 here is CASSGSGTSGREQFF. The CDR3 nucleotides are TGTGCCAGCAGCGGTTCCGGGACTAGCGGGAGGGAGCAGTTCTTC.

In the case of this clone: Within the sample, other DNA sequences also encode this same CDR3. The rearrangement links TRBV18 to TRBJ1-1, with D unclear. Trimming removed 3 bases from V and 0 bases from J, with 11 bases in between. The CDR3 runs to 15 residues. Per germline, CDR1 KGHSH and CDR2 LQKENI. The CDR3 nucleotides are TGTGCCAGCTCACCTCTGGCAGGCATGAACACTGAAGCTTTCTTT. Translating gives CASSPLAGMNTEAFF.

This clone is a singleton in its sample. The chain is built from TRBV11-2 and TRBJ2-7; D remains ambiguous. The ends were cut back, 0 bases at V and 2 bases at J, with 8 bases in the middle. Germline CDR1 reads SGHAT; CDR2 reads FQNNGV. The CDR3 loop spans 14 amino acids. The DNA for the CDR3 is TGTGCCAGCAGCTTAGAAGTCGGTCCCTACGAGCAGTACTTC. Its protein product is CASSLEVGPYEQYF. Using reference TRBV11-2 and TRBJ2-7 for the parts outside the CDR3, the full variable domain is EAGVAQSPRYKIIEKRQSVAFWCNPISGHATLYWYQQILGQGPKLLIQFQNNGVVDDSQLPKDRFSAERLKGVDSTLKIQPAKLEDSAVYLCASSLEVGPYEQYFGPGTRLTVT.

There are a few counts of this clone. Additional DNA sequences in this sample encode the identical CDR3. V is TRBV19 and J is TRBJ2-5; TRBD2 matches at 10 bases. Germline loops: CDR1 LNHDA, CDR2 SQIVND (reference sequence). This CDR3 has 12 amino acids. Trimming cost V 9 bases and J 4 bases; bases outside gene matches: 2. The DNA of the CDR3 is TGTGCCAGCTCTAGCGGGAGAGAGACCCAGTACTTC. The encoded protein is CASSSGRETQYF. Full variable domain (missing parts from reference TRBV19 and TRBJ2-5): DGGITQSPKYLFRKEGQNVTLSCEQNLNHDAMYWYRQDPGQGLRLIYYSQIVNDFQKGDIAEGYSVSREKKESFPLTVTSAQKNPTAFYLCASSSGRETQYFGPGTRLLVL.

The rearrangement uses TRBV29-1 and TRBJ1-2; maybe TRBD1 (6 bases). The CDR3 is made up of 13 amino acids. In germline, CDR1 is SQVTM, CDR2 ANQGSEA. Trimming stripped 5 bases from V and 3 bases from J, with 13 bases between. CDR3 nucleotides: TGCAGCGTTTCCGGACAGCACGACTATGGCTACACCTTC. This translates into CSVSGQHDYGYTF.

This chain links TRBV28 with TRBJ2-1; no firm D call. Deletions cut 7 bases from V and 0 bases from J, with 13 bases between. CDR3 size: 15 residues. Per germline, CDR1 MDHEN and CDR2 SYDVKM. CDR3 region: CASTPTSNSYNEQFF. Written as DNA, the CDR3 is TGTGCCAGCACCCCGACTTCTAACTCCTACAATGAGCAGTTCTTC.

The gene calls are TRBV6-5 and TRBJ2-2; possible D gene TRBD1, 6 bases. V shed 4 bases and J shed 2 bases, with 11 bases lying between them. The CDR3 covers 15 residues. The germline gives CDR1 MNHEY, CDR2 SVGAGI. DNA for the CDR3: TGTGCCAGCAGTTTGGACAGTATAAACACCGGGGAGCTGTTTTTT. It is translated as CASSLDSINTGELFF.

V usage is TRBV5-5 and J usage is TRBJ1-4; D not certain. The CDR3 has 13 residues. CDR1 is SGHKS, CDR2 YYEKEE, per germline (reference sequence). V gave up 4 bases and J gave up 11 bases, with 15 bases separating them. The CDR3 here is CASSAQRTAKLFF. As DNA, the CDR3 is TGTGCCAGCAGCGCTCAGAGGACCGCTAAACTGTTTTTT.

The chain carries TRBV6-5 and TRBJ2-1; D unresolved. V lost 4 bases and J lost 2, with 15 bases in between. Looked up from germline, CDR1 is MNHEY and CDR2 is SVGAGI. The CDR3 is 16 residues long. CDR3 protein: CASSSRPREAYNEQFF. CDR3 DNA sequence: TGTGCCAGCAGTTCTCGACCCCGCGAGGCCTACAATGAGCAGTTCTTC.

This sequence joins TRBV5-1 and TRBJ2-1; TRBD1 matches 9 bases. Germline CDR1 reads SGHRS; CDR2 reads YFSETQ. Germline trimming cut 2 bases from V and 6 bases from J; bases unmatched to any gene: 3. This CDR3 spans 14 amino acids. The CDR3 nucleotides read TGCGCCAGCAGCTTACGACAGGGGGTCAATGAGCAGTTCTTC. This encodes CASSLRQGVNEQFF.

The chain is built from TRBV2 and TRBJ1-5; D possibly corresponds to TRBD1 (6 bases). With 4 bases removed from V and 0 bases from J, the gap between germline ends came to 10 bases. Per germline, CDR1 SNHLY and CDR2 FYNNEI. The CDR3 contains 15 residues. The DNA for the CDR3 is TGTGCCAGCAGTGGCAGGGGACTTAGCAATCAGCCCCAGCATTTT. It codes for CASSGRGLSNQPQHF.

A note on this clone: The same CDR3 can be traced to other DNA sequences in this sample. This chain links TRBV7-3 with TRBJ2-1; unclear D gene. The germline gives CDR1 SGHTA, CDR2 FQGTGA. CDR3 size: 13 residues. Trimming removed 2 bases at V and 9 bases at J, with 11 bases between. CDR3 sequence reads: CASSLGRSGEQFF. In DNA, the CDR3 is TGTGCCAGCAGCTTAGGTAGATCGGGTGAGCAGTTCTTC.